The clone carrying this T cell receptor beta chain was counted only a few times. Its matching antigen is unknown. Trimming took 6 bases from V and 4 from J, leaving 18 bases between them. The CDR3 is 15 residues long. Germline CDR1 is MNHEY and CDR2 is SMNVEV (reference sequence). CDR3 regions of TCR beta were amplified from RNA transcripts. HTBI primers primed a first-round RT-PCR, and a second-round multiplex PCR followed. TCRdb re-called the multiplex PCR reads with MiXCR, one entry per CDR3 protein. The sample lists hundreds of thousands of distinct CDR3 sequences; over 40% were seen once. This entry belongs to a study of Graves' ophthalmopathy and Graves' hyperthyroidism. The study, taken as a whole, reports: As the model predicted ophthalmopathy progression, it achieved a sensitivity of 65% to 71% and a specificity of 72.22%.

This clonotype originated in an adult man with Graves' ophthalmopathy. The chain couples TRBV27 to TRBJ1-2; D possibly corresponds to TRBD1 (5 bases). The sequencing input was peripheral blood. In nucleotides, the CDR3 is TGTGCCAGCAGCCCCCGGGGGGTACAGGCCTATGGCTACACCTTC. This translates into CASSPRGVQAYGYTF.